This paragraph reports one TCR beta chain. Its antigen is not identified. With a duration under 2 months, the hyperthyroidism was newly diagnosed in patients aged 18 to 65. The data were obtained in a study of T cells in Graves' hyperthyroidism and ophthalmopathy. General study findings and limits: Among thyroid clonotypes expanded above 0.001, most also appeared in blood.

Trimming pared 3 bases from V and 5 bases from J, leaving 8 bases between. CDR1 is SGHAT and CDR2 is FQNNGV in the germline V gene. The CDR3 runs 13 residues. Regions amplified from RNA transcripts were the TCR beta CDR3 regions. HTBI primers were used for first-round RT-PCR of the TCR CDR3. TCRdb passed the multiplex PCR reads through MiXCR, listing each CDR3 protein once. This table has around 760,000 distinct CDR3 sequences, 35% appearing once. The origin of this receptor is a woman aged 40 to 55 with Graves' hyperthyroidism. The sequenced sample consisted of blood. This chain links TRBV11-2 with TRBJ1-5; D unresolved. The CDR3 sequence is CASSFNDDQPQHF. CDR3 sequence (DNA): TGTGCCAGCAGCTTTAATGACGATCAGCCCCAGCATTTT.